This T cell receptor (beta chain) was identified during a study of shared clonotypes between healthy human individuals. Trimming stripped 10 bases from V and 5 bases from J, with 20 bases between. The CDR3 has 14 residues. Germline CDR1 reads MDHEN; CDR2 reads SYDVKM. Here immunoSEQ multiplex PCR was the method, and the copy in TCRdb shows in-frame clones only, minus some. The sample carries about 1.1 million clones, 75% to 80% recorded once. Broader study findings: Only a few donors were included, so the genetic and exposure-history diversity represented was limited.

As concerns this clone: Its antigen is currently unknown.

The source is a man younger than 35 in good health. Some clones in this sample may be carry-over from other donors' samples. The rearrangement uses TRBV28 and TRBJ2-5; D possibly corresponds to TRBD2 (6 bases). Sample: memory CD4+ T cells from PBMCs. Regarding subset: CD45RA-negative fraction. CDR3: CATGGSGLPETQYF. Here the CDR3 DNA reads TGTGCCACCGGGGGTAGCGGACTACCGGAGACCCAGTACTTC.